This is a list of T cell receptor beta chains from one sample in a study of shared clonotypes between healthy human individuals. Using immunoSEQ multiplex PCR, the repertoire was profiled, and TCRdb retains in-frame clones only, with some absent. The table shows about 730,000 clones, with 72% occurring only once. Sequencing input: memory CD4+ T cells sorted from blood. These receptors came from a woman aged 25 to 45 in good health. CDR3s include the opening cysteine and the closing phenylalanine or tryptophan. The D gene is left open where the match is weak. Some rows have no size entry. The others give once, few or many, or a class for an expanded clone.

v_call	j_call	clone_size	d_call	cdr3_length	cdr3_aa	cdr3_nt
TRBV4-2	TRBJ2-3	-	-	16	CASSQVDMRGTDTQYF	TGTGCCAGCAGCCAAGTTGACATGAGGGGGACAGATACGCAGTATTTT
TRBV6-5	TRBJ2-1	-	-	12	CASGASRGEQFF	TGTGCCAGCGGGGCTAGCCGGGGTGAGCAGTTCTTC
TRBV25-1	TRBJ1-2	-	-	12	CASSESPYGYTF	TGTGCCAGCAGTGAGAGCCCCTATGGCTACACCTTC
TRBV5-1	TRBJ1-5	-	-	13	CASNEGPNQPQHF	TGCGCCAGCAATGAAGGGCCCAATCAGCCCCAGCATTTT
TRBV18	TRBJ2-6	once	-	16	CASSGQLDSGANVLTF	TGTGCCAGCTCAGGGCAGCTAGACTCTGGGGCCAACGTCCTGACTTTC
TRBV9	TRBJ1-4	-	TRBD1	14	CASSATGGFEKLFF	TGTGCCAGCAGCGCTACAGGGGGCTTTGAAAAACTGTTTTTT
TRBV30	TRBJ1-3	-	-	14	CASLVAHSGNTIYF	TGTGCCTCCCTCGTTGCGCACTCTGGAAACACCATATATTTT
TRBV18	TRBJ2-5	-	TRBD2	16	CASSPPGGTGQETQYF	TGTGCCAGCTCACCACCGGGGGGGACCGGCCAAGAGACCCAGTACTTC
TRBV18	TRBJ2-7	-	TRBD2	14	CASSPSGGPYEQYF	TGTGCCAGCTCACCATCGGGAGGGCCGTACGAGCAGTACTTC
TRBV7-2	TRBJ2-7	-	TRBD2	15	CASSFGSGGAYEQYF	TGTGCCAGCAGCTTCGGAAGCGGGGGGGCCTACGAGCAGTACTTC
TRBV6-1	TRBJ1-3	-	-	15	CASSETGSSGNTIYF	TGTGCCAGCAGTGAAACAGGGTCATCTGGAAACACCATATATTTT
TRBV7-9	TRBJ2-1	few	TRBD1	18	CASSIASRRDRGRGVQFF	TGTGCCAGCAGCATCGCCTCCCGCCGGGACAGGGGGCGGGGTGTGCAGTTCTTC
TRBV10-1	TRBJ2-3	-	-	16	CASSELVAESTDTQYF	TGCGCCAGCAGTGAGTTGGTAGCGGAGAGCACAGATACGCAGTATTTT
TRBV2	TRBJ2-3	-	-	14	CASSEITQLDTQYF	TGTGCCAGCAGTGAAATCACGCAACTAGATACGCAGTATTTT
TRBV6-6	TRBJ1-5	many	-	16	CASSYSSGGVGQPQHF	TGTGCCAGCAGTTACTCGTCGGGGGGCGTTGGTCAGCCCCAGCATTTT
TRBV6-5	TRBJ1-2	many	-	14	CASSYSVGAYGYTF	TGTGCCAGCAGTTACTCTGTCGGGGCCTATGGCTACACCTTC
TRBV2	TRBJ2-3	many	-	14	CASSAGFHTDTQYF	TGTGCCAGCAGTGCGGGTTTTCACACAGATACGCAGTATTTT
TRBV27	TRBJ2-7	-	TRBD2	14	CASQRLAGSYEQYF	TGTGCCAGCCAACGACTAGCGGGCTCCTACGAGCAGTACTTC
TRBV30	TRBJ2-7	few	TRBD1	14	CAWRETGTGYVQYF	TGTGCCTGGAGGGAAACCGGGACAGGGTACGTGCAGTACTTC
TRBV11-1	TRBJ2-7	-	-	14	CASSFSEGTYEQYF	TGTGCCAGCAGCTTTTCCGAGGGAACCTACGAGCAGTACTTC
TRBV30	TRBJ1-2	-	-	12	CAWSVFGSSYTF	TGTGCCTGGAGTGTTTTCGGCAGTAGCTACACCTTC
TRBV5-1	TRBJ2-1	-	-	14	CASSPGQTYNEQFF	TGCGCCAGCAGCCCCGGACAGACGTACAATGAGCAGTTCTTC
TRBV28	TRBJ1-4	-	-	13	CASKSRIGEKLFF	TGTGCCAGCAAATCCAGAATCGGTGAAAAACTGTTTTTT
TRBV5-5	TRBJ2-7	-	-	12	CASSPTSYEQYF	TGTGCCAGCAGCCCGACAAGCTACGAGCAGTACTTC